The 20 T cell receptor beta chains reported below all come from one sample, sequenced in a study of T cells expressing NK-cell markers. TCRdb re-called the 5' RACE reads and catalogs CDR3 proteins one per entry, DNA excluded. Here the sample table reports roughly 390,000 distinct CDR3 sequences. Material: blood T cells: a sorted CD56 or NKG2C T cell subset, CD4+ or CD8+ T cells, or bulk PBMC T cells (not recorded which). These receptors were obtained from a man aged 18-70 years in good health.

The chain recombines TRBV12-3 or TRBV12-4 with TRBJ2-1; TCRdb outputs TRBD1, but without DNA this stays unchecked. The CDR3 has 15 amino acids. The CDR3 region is CASSYNRAGWYEQFF.

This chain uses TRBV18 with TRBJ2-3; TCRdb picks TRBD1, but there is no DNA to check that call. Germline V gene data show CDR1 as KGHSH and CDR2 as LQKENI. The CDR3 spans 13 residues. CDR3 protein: CASADRATDTQYF.

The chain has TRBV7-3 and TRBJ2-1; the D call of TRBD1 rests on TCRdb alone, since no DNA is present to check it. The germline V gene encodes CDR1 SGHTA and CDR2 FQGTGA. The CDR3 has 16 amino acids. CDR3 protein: CASSRSGAVSYNEQFF.

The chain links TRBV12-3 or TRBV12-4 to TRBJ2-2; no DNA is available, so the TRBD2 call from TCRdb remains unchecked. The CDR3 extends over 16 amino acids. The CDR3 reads CASSRRLAGGIGELFF.

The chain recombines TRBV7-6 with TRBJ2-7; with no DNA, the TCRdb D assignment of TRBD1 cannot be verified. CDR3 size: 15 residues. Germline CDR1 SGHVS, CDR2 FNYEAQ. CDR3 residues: CASSSIRTGTYEQYF.

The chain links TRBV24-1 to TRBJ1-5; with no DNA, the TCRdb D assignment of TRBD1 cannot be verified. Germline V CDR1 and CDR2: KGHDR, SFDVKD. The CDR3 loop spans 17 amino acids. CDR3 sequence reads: CATSDLRDRGCNQPQHF.

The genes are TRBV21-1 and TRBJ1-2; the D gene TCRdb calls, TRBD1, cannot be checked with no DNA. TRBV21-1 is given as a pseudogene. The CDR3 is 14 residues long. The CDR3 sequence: CASSPQGRDYGYTF.

CDR3 loop: CASSFSDTSHSGQYF. The gene calls are TRBV6-5 and TRBJ2-7; the D call from TCRdb, TRBD1, cannot be confirmed without DNA. The germline gives CDR1 MNHEY, CDR2 SVGAGI. The CDR3 consists of 15 residues.

CDR3 protein: CSVEGAPKGTQYF. This chain joins TRBV20-1 and TRBJ2-3; TCRdb names TRBD1, which stays unverified in the absence of DNA. The CDR3 totals 13 residues. Germline CDR1 reads DFQATT; CDR2 reads SNEGSKA (reference sequence).

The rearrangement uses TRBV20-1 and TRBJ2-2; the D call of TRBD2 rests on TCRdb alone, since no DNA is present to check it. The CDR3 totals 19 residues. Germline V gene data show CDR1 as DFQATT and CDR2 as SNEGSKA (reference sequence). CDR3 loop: CSARPPLAGGQANTGELFF.

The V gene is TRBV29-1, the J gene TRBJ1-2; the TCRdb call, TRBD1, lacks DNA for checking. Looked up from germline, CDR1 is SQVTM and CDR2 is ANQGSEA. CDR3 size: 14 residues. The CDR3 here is CSVLKDRDNYGYTF.

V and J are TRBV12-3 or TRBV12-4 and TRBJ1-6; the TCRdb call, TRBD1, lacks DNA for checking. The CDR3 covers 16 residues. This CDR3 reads CASSGAGTSYNSPLHF.

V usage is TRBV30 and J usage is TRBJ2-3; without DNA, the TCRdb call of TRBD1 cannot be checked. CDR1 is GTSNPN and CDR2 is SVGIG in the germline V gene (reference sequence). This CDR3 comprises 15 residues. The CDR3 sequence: CAWEETGLSTDTQYF.

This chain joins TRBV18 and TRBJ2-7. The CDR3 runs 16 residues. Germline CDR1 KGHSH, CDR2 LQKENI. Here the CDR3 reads CASSPLGSRKTYEQYF.

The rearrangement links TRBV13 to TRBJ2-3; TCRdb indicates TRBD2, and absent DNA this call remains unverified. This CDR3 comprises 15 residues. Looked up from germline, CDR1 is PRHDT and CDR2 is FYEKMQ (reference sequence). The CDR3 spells CASSSAGSAFDTQYF.

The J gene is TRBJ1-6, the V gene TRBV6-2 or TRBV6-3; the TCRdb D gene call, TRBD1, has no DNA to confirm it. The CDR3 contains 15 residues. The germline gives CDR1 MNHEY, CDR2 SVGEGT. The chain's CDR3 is CASSRAGTLNSPLHF.

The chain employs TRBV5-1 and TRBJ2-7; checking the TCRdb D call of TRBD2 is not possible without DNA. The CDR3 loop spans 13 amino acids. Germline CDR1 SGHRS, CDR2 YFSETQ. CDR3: CASSLAAGYEQYF.

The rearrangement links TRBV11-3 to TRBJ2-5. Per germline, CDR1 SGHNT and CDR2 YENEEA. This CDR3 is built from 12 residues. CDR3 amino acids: CASSDGKETQYF. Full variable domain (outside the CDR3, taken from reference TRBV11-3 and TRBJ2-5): EAGVVQSPRYKIIEKKQPVAFWCNPISGHNTLYWYLQNLGQGPELLIRYENEEAVDDSQLPKDRFSAERLKGVDSTLKIQPAELGDSAVYLCASSDGKETQYFGPGTRLLVL.

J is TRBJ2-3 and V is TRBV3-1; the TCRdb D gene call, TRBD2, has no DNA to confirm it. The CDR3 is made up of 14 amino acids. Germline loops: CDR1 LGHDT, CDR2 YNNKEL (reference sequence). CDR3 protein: CAVHSGGAEDTQYF.

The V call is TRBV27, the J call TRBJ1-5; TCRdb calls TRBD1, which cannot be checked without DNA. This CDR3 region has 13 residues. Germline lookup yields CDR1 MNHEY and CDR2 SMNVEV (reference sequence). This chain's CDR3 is CASRDSFNQPQHF.